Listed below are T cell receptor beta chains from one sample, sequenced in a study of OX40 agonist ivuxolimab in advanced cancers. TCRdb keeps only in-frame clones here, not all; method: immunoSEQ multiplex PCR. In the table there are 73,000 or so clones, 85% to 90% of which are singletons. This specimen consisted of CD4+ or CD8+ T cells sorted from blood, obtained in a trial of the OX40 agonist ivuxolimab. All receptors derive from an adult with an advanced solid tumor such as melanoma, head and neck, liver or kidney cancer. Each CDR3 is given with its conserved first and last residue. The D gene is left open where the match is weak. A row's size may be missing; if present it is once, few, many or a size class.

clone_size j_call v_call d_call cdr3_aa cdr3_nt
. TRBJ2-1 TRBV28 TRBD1 CATKLQGVAYNEQFF TGTGCCACCAAGCTACAGGGGGTGGCCTACAATGAGCAGTTCTTC
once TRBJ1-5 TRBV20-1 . CSAGDQPQHF TGCAGTGCTGGAGATCAGCCCCAGCATTTT
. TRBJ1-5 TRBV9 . CASSVAGGSQPQHF TGTGCCAGCAGCGTAGCCGGGGGAAGTCAGCCCCAGCATTTT
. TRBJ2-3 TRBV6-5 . CASRGGADTQYF TGTGCCAGCAGGGGCGGGGCAGATACGCAGTATTTT
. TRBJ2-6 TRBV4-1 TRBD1 CASSQEGQGASGANVLTF TGCGCCAGCAGCCAAGAAGGACAGGGGGCTTCAGGGGCCAACGTCCTGACTTTC
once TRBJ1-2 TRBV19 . CASSMARKEWGYTF TGTGCCAGTAGTATGGCGCGCAAGGAATGGGGCTACACCTTC
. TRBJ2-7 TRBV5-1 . CASSLETVRSEQYF TGCGCCAGCAGCTTGGAAACGGTCCGGAGCGAGCAGTACTTC
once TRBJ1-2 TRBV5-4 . CASSSRGRASTNYGYTF TGTGCCAGCAGCTCGAGAGGACGGGCCTCTACTAACTATGGCTACACCTTC
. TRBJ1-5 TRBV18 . CASSPSVGNQPQHF TGTGCCAGCTCGCCCTCTGTTGGCAATCAGCCCCAGCATTTT
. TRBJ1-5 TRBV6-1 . CASSRPRGPRESQHF TGTGCCAGCAGTAGACCAAGGGGACCGCGGGAGTCCCAGCATTTT
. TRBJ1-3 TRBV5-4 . CASSSTGTPKRNTIYF TGTGCCAGCAGCTCAACAGGGACACCTAAGCGCAACACCATATATTTT
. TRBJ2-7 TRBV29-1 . CSVRAGIYEQYF TGCAGCGTCCGTGCGGGAATCTACGAGCAGTACTTC
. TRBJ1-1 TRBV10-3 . CAISDDGGDTEAFF TGTGCCATCAGTGACGATGGAGGAGACACTGAAGCTTTCTTT
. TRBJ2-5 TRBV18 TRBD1 CASSGTDQETQYF TGTGCCAGCTCAGGGACAGACCAAGAGACCCAGTACTTC
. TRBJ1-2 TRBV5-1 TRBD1 CASSLGRGEGGYTF TGCGCCAGCAGCTTGGGCAGGGGGGAAGGTGGCTACACCTTC
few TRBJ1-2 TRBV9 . CASSVAEGGNGYTF TGTGCCAGCAGCGTAGCAGAAGGGGGAAATGGCTACACCTTC
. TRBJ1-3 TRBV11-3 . CASSSQSSGNTIYF TGTGCCAGCAGCTCGCAGAGCTCTGGAAACACCATATATTTT
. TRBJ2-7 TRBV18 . CASSPPTGPYEQYF TGTGCCAGCTCACCGCCGACTGGACCCTACGAGCAGTACTTC
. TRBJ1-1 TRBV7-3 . CASSLTSENEAFF TGTGCCAGCAGCTTAACCTCGGAAAATGAAGCTTTCTTT
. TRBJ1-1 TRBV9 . CASSVWGHGNTEAFF TGTGCCAGCAGCGTATGGGGTCATGGTAACACTGAAGCTTTCTTT
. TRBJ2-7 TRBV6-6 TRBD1 CASSYSDRVSYEQYF TGTGCCAGCAGTTACTCGGACAGGGTATCCTACGAGCAGTACTTC
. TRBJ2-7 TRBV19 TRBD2 CASRLAGGPSYEQYF TGTGCCAGTAGACTAGCGGGGGGACCCTCCTACGAGCAGTACTTC
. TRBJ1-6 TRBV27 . CASSLNRDSPLHF TGTGCCAGCAGTTTAAACAGAGATTCACCCCTCCACTTT
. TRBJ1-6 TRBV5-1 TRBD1 CASSLRTGGLRNSPLHF TGCGCCAGCAGCTTACGGACAGGGGGCCTCCGTAATTCACCCCTCCACTTT
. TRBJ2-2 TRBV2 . CASSMTTTNTGELFF TGTGCCAGCAGCATGACAACAACGAACACCGGGGAGCTGTTTTTT
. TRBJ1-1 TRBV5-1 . CASSPRGITEAFF TGCGCCAGCAGCCCTAGGGGTATCACTGAAGCTTTCTTT
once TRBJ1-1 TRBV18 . CASSQSQHLTEAFF TGTGCCAGCTCACAGTCCCAGCACCTCACTGAAGCTTTCTTT
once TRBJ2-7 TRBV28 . CASGTSTYEQYF TGTGCTTCGGGGACATCTACCTACGAGCAGTACTTC
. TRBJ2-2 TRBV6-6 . CASSLSPRNTGELFF TGTGCCAGCAGCCTTAGCCCAAGAAACACCGGGGAGCTGTTTTTT
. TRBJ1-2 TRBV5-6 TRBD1 CASSFLQGAQGYTF TGTGCCAGCAGCTTTCTACAGGGGGCGCAGGGCTACACCTTC
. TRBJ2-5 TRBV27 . CASSLLGGGSQETQYF TGTGCCAGCAGTTTATTGGGCGGGGGCTCGCAAGAGACCCAGTACTTC
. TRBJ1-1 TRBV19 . CASATGWGRFTEAFF TGTGCCAGTGCAACGGGCTGGGGACGGTTCACTGAAGCTTTCTTT
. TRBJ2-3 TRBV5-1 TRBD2 CASKLLAGDTTDTQYF TGCGCCAGTAAATTATTAGCGGGGGATACCACAGATACGCAGTATTTT
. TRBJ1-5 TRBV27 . CASSIRWDNSNQPQHF TGTGCCAGCAGTATTCGCTGGGATAATAGCAATCAGCCCCAGCATTTT
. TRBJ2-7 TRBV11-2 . CASSLTGIPDEQYF TGTGCCAGCAGCCTCACAGGGATCCCTGACGAGCAGTACTTC
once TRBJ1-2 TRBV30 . CAWAPGARIGYTF TGTGCCTGGGCCCCCGGGGCCCGAATCGGCTACACCTTC
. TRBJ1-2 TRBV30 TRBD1 CAWGQGQNYGYTF TGTGCCTGGGGACAGGGGCAGAACTATGGCTACACCTTC
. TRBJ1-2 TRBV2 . CASSPEGSGYGYTF TGTGCCAGCAGCCCCGAAGGGAGCGGCTATGGCTACACCTTC
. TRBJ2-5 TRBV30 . CAWGRQGGLRETQYF TGTGCCTGGGGAAGGCAGGGGGGCTTGCGGGAGACCCAGTACTTC
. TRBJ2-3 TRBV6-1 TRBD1 CASSAQGAHTDTQYF TGTGCCAGCAGTGCCCAGGGGGCCCACACAGATACGCAGTATTTT
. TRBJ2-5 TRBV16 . CASSQLQGGGETQYF TGTGCCAGCAGCCAACTACAGGGAGGGGGAGAGACCCAGTACTTC
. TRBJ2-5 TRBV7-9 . CASSLDEAGQETQYF TGTGCCAGCAGCTTAGACGAGGCGGGTCAAGAGACCCAGTACTTC
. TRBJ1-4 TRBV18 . CASSPTDATNEKLFF TGTGCCAGCTCACCTACCGATGCAACTAATGAAAAACTGTTTTTT
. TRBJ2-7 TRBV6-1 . CASTGGWGQGSEQYF TGTGCCAGCACTGGGGGTTGGGGACAAGGGAGCGAGCAGTACTTC
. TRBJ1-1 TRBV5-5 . CASSLARVITEAFF TGTGCCAGCAGCTTGGCCCGGGTGATCACTGAAGCTTTCTTT
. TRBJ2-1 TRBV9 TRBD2 CASSPTGRNEQFF TGTGCCAGCAGCCCAACCGGGAGGAATGAGCAGTTCTTC
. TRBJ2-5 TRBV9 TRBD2 CASSVAPSGVQETQYF TGTGCCAGCAGCGTAGCTCCTAGCGGGGTGCAAGAGACCCAGTACTTC
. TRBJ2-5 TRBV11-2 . CASSLRLEETQYF TGTGCCAGCAGCTTACGACTTGAAGAGACCCAGTACTTC
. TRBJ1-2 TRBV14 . CASSQLDDYGYTF TGTGCCAGCAGCCAATTAGATGATTATGGCTACACCTTC
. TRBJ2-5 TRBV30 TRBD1 CAWSAGTGRETQYF TGTGCCTGGAGCGCTGGGACAGGGAGAGAGACCCAGTACTTC
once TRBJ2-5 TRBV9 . CASSDRATGSETQYF TGTGCCAGCAGCGACCGGGCCACGGGGTCAGAGACCCAGTACTTC
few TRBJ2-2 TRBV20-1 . CSATQTGELFF TGCAGTGCTACGCAGACCGGGGAGCTGTTTTTT
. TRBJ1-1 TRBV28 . CASSLGTMNTEAFF TGTGCCAGCAGTTTAGGGACAATGAACACTGAAGCTTTCTTT
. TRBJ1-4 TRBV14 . CASSRNFGANEKLFF TGTGCCAGCAGCCGCAACTTTGGGGCTAATGAAAAACTGTTTTTT